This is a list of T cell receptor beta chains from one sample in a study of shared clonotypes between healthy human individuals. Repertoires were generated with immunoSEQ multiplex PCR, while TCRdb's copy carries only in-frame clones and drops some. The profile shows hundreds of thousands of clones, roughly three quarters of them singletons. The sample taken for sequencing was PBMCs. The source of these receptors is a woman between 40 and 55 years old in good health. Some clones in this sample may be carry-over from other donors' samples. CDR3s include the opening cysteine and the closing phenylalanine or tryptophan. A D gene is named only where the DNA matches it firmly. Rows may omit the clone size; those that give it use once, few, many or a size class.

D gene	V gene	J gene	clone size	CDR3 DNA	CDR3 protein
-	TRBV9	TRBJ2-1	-	TGTGCCAGCAGCGTAGCTGGAGTTTACAATGAGCAGTTCTTC	CASSVAGVYNEQFF
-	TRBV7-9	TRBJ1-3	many	TGTGCCAGCAGTTCTATTCTTGGAAACACCATATATTTT	CASSSILGNTIYF
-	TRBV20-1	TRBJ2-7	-	TGCAGTGCTCAGAACGGCTACGAGCAGTACTTC	CSAQNGYEQYF
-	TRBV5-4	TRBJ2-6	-	TGTGCCAGCAGCTTGGGTGGGTATAGGTCCGCCAACGTCCTGACTTTC	CASSLGGYRSANVLTF
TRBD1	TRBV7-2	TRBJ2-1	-	TGTGCCAGCAGCAAGTCCGGGACAGGTTACAATGAGCAGTTCTTC	CASSKSGTGYNEQFF
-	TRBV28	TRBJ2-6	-	TGCGCCAGCAGTCCTCAGCACTCTGGGGCCAACGTCCTGACTTTC	CASSPQHSGANVLTF
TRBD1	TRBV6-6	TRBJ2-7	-	TGTGCCAGCAGTTATGGGACAGGGGGGTCCTCCTACGAGCAGTACTTC	CASSYGTGGSSYEQYF
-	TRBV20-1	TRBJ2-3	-	TGCAGTGCTACTAGCACAGATACGCAGTATTTT	CSATSTDTQYF
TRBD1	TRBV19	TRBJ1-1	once	TGTGCCAGTAGTCCGACAGGGGGGATGAACACTGAAGCTTTCTTT	CASSPTGGMNTEAFF
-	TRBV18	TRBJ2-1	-	TGTGCCAGCTCACCCTATATGTCTTACGAGCAGTTCTTC	CASSPYMSYEQFF
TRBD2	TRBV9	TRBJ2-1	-	TGTGCCAGCAGCCCCCAGGGGACTAGCGGATACAATGAGCAGTTCTTC	CASSPQGTSGYNEQFF
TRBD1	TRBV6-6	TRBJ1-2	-	TGTGCCAGCAGAAGGGACAGGGGAGGCTACACCTTC	CASRRDRGGYTF
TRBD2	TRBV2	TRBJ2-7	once	TGTGCCAGCAGTGACGAGCGGGGAGGATACGAGCAGTACTTC	CASSDERGGYEQYF
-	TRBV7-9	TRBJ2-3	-	TGTGCCAGCAGCCCTAAAGGAAGTCGCACAGATACGCAGTATTTT	CASSPKGSRTDTQYF
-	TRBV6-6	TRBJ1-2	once	TGTGCCAGCGATGTAGACTTGGGCTATGGCTACACCTTC	CASDVDLGYGYTF
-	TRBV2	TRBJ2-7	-	TGTGCCAGCAGCAGAGGGGGGATCGGGCAGTACTTC	CASSRGGIGQYF
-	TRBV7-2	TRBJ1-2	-	TGTGCCAGCAGCTTAGCGTACCCGGGGGGCTACACCTTC	CASSLAYPGGYTF
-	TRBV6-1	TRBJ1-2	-	TGTGCCAGCAGTGAAGACCCCGCTAACTATGGCTACACCTTC	CASSEDPANYGYTF
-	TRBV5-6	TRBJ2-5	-	TGTGCCAGCAGCTTTACAGGGTACGAGACCCAGTACTTC	CASSFTGYETQYF
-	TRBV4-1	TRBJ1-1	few	TGCGCCAGCAGTCCGCACCTAGGGGGGAACACTGAAGCTTTCTTT	CASSPHLGGNTEAFF